The rows below give T cell receptor beta chains drawn from one sample of a study of response to subunit inactivated influenza vaccine. TCRdb analysed the RT-PCR reads with MiXCR anew, one entry per CDR3 protein. The table lists around 650,000 distinct CDR3 sequences, 15% to 19% of them singletons. Sequences were derived from PBMCs from blood, sampled 11 to 12 days after vaccination. The receptors were sampled from a man between 45 and 60 years old who received an inactivated influenza vaccine. Both conserved end residues are part of each CDR3. Fields, in order: CDR3 protein, CDR3 DNA, V gene, J gene, D gene, clone size. D genes are given only for firm matches. Not all rows give a size; the values are once, few, many and, for expanded clones, a class.

CDR3: CASRKLDTEAFF
DNA: TGTGCCAGCCGTAAATTGGACACTGAAGCTTTCTTT
V: TRBV7-9
J: TRBJ1-1
D: .
size: few

CDR3: CASSTGTGAKIVPYGYTF
DNA: TGTGCCAGTAGTACCGGGACAGGGGCGAAAATCGTCCCTTATGGCTACACCTTC
V: TRBV19
J: TRBJ1-2
D: TRBD1
size: few

CDR3: CASSPEGPYPYNEQFF
DNA: TGCGCCAGCAGCCCAGAGGGCCCCTACCCCTACAATGAGCAGTTCTTC
V: TRBV5-1
J: TRBJ2-1
D: .
size: .

CDR3: CASSLVLGTGAYEQYF
DNA: TGTGCCAGCAGCTTAGTTTTGGGGACAGGGGCCTACGAGCAGTACTTC
V: TRBV11-2
J: TRBJ2-7
D: TRBD1
size: few

CDR3: CASSFRTSGSGLYNEQFF
DNA: TGCGCCAGCAGCTTCAGGACTAGCGGGAGCGGGCTCTACAATGAGCAGTTCTTC
V: TRBV5-1
J: TRBJ2-1
D: TRBD2
size: many

CDR3: CASSGGGSATQETQYF
DNA: TGCGCCAGCAGCGGAGGGGGTAGCGCGACTCAAGAGACCCAGTACTTC
V: TRBV5-1
J: TRBJ2-5
D: .
size: once

CDR3: CASTLTGLNEQFF
DNA: TGCGCCAGCACCCTGACAGGGCTCAATGAGCAGTTCTTC
V: TRBV23-1
J: TRBJ2-1
D: TRBD1
size: .

CDR3: CASSRTTGTEETQYF
DNA: TGTGCCAGCAGCCGGACCACCGGGACAGAAGAGACCCAGTACTTC
V: TRBV7-7
J: TRBJ2-5
D: TRBD1
size: few

CDR3: CASGEGVVDKNIQYF
DNA: TGTGCCAGCGGGGAGGGGGTTGTGGACAAAAACATTCAGTACTTC
V: TRBV7-2
J: TRBJ2-4
D: .
size: .

CDR3: CASSDRGGTQYF
DNA: TGTGCCAGCAGTGATAGGGGCGGTACGCAGTATTTT
V: TRBV2
J: TRBJ2-3
D: .
size: .

CDR3: CASRPLRTGGTEAFF
DNA: TGTGCCAGCAGACCCCTGCGGACAGGGGGCACTGAAGCTTTCTTT
V: TRBV12-3/TRBV12-4
J: TRBJ1-1
D: TRBD1
size: .

CDR3: CASSSWGQVQETQYF
DNA: TGTGCCAGCAGCTCCTGGGGACAGGTCCAAGAGACCCAGTACTTC
V: TRBV7-9
J: TRBJ2-5
D: TRBD1
size: few

CDR3: CASSWAGGATEAFF
DNA: TGTGCCAGCAGTTGGGCTGGGGGGGCCACTGAAGCTTTCTTT
V: TRBV12-3/TRBV12-4
J: TRBJ1-1
D: .
size: .

CDR3: CASSLMSGRTDTQYF
DNA: TGTGCCAGCAGTTTAATGAGCGGGAGAACAGATACGCAGTATTTT
V: TRBV12-3/TRBV12-4
J: TRBJ2-3
D: TRBD2
size: .

CDR3: CASSALSRAGTYEQYF
DNA: TGTGCCAGTAGTGCCCTCTCCCGGGCTGGAACCTACGAGCAGTACTTC
V: TRBV19
J: TRBJ2-7
D: .
size: few

CDR3: CASSYLTSGGRNTLYF
DNA: TGTGCCAGCAGTTACTTGACTAGCGGGGGGAGGAATACGCTGTATTTT
V: TRBV6-5
J: TRBJ2-3
D: TRBD2
size: .

CDR3: CASSQGGTHAESYTF
DNA: TGCGCCAGCAGCCAAGGGGGGACCCACGCCGAAAGCTACACCTTC
V: TRBV4-3
J: TRBJ1-2
D: .
size: .

CDR3: CASSGLAGGLSYEQYF
DNA: TGTGCCAGCAGTGGGTTAGCGGGGGGACTCTCCTACGAGCAGTACTTC
V: TRBV6-1
J: TRBJ2-7
D: TRBD2
size: .

CDR3: CASSLIRAGLYYGYTF
DNA: TGTGCCAGCAGCCTCATTAGGGCCGGGCTCTACTATGGCTACACCTTC
V: TRBV12-3/TRBV12-4
J: TRBJ1-2
D: .
size: .

CDR3: CASSQNRGGLNEQFF
DNA: TGTGCCAGCAGTCAAAACAGGGGGGGGTTGAATGAGCAGTTCTTC
V: TRBV5-4
J: TRBJ2-1
D: .
size: .

CDR3: CASSLGTGLLTLAKNIQYF
DNA: TGCGCCAGCAGCTTGGGTACAGGACTACTAACGCTAGCCAAAAACATTCAGTACTTC
V: TRBV5-1
J: TRBJ2-4
D: .
size: .

CDR3: CASSQDKGLNTGELFF
DNA: TGTGCCAGCAGCCAAGATAAGGGACTTAACACCGGGGAGCTGTTTTTT
V: TRBV3-1
J: TRBJ2-2
D: .
size: few

CDR3: CASSKQGNNSPLHF
DNA: TGTGCCAGCAGCAAACAGGGGAATAATTCACCCCTCCACTTT
V: TRBV11-1
J: TRBJ1-6
D: TRBD1
size: .

CDR3: CALPNLGSLSVYEQYF
DNA: TGTGCTCTCCCGAATCTCGGGAGCCTCTCCGTCTACGAGCAGTACTTC
V: TRBV7-9
J: TRBJ2-7
D: .
size: .

CDR3: CSAISGRSINEQFF
DNA: TGCAGTGCGATTAGCGGGAGATCCATCAATGAGCAGTTCTTC
V: TRBV20-1
J: TRBJ2-1
D: TRBD2
size: .

CDR3: CATEDSGAKNTGELFF
DNA: TGTGCCACCGAAGATTCTGGGGCCAAGAACACCGGGGAGCTGTTTTTT
V: TRBV10-3
J: TRBJ2-2
D: .
size: .

CDR3: CASSHPISSYNEQFF
DNA: TGTGCCAGCAGCCACCCCATTTCCTCCTACAATGAGCAGTTCTTC
V: TRBV3-1
J: TRBJ2-1
D: .
size: .

CDR3: CASSLGQGPYSTDTQYF
DNA: TGTGCCAGCAGTCTCGGACAGGGCCCTTATAGCACAGATACGCAGTATTTT
V: TRBV28
J: TRBJ2-3
D: TRBD1
size: .